This T cell receptor beta chain was identified in a study of shared clonotypes between healthy human individuals. The CDR3 sequence is 16 residues long. Germline V gene sequence: CDR1 SGHRS, CDR2 YFSETQ. The V gene end was trimmed by 0 bases and the J gene end by 4 bases; junction bases not matched to a gene: 2. Turning to this clone: Other DNA sequences from this sample encode an identical CDR3 as well.

Profiling relied on immunoSEQ multiplex PCR, and the TCRdb table lists in-frame clones only, not all of them. The data hold approximately 2.1 million clones, with 80% to 95% observed a single time. This receptor was identified in a man aged 18 to 35 in good health. Some clones in this sample may be carry-over from other donors' samples. The sequencing sample was made of naive CD4+ T cells from PBMCs. The subset: CD45RA+ positively selected. The rearrangement uses TRBV5-1 and TRBJ2-1, with 12 bases identical to TRBD2. CDR3 DNA: TGCGCCAGCAGCTTGGGTCTAGCGGGAGGGTACAATGAGCAGTTCTTC. Protein: CASSLGLAGGYNEQFF.